Listed here are 5 T cell receptor beta chains from one sample, sequenced in a study of OX40 agonist ivuxolimab in advanced cancers. The receptor library was made with the immunoSEQ multiplex PCR assay. TCRdb provides this immuneACCESS table in a form limited to in-frame rearrangements. Some clones are lacking; in checked studies, under half of them reflect an unresolved V gene, and why the rest are absent is not known. The sample contains about 68,000 clones, over 65% of them found a single time. 0.6% to 0.8% of the sample is held by the ten biggest clonotypes. The sequencing used CD4+ or CD8+ T cells sorted from blood, collected in a trial of the OX40 agonist ivuxolimab. The receptors stem from an adult with an advanced solid tumor such as melanoma, head and neck, liver or kidney cancer.

This chain connects TRBV27 to TRBJ2-1; D uncertain. The V gene lost 7 bases and the J gene lost 2 bases, with 12 bases spanning the gap. CDR1 MNHEY and CDR2 SMNVEV come from the germline V gene (reference sequence). This CDR3 spans 14 amino acids. The CDR3 coding sequence is TGTGCCAGCACCCCCTTCGGAACCTACAATGAGCAGTTCTTC. Protein sequence: CASTPFGTYNEQFF.

The J gene is TRBJ2-1, the V gene TRBV6-5, with TRBD1 as a possible D gene (8 bases). CDR3 length equals 15 residues. V was cut by 7 bases and J by 7 bases, with 20 bases left in between. Germline CDR1 reads MNHEY; CDR2 reads SVGAGI. CDR3 in amino acids: CASTHRGGGVNEQFF. CDR3 bases: TGTGCCAGCACCCACAGGGGGGGCGGGGTGAATGAGCAGTTCTTC.

The chain joins TRBV7-2 to TRBJ2-7; 8 bases fit TRBD2. V gave up 5 bases and J gave up 4 bases; unmatched junction bases: 7. Germline lookup yields CDR1 SGHTA and CDR2 FQGNSA. The CDR3 is made up of 14 amino acids. The CDR3 region is CASSAGLVSYEQYF. For the CDR3, the DNA is TGTGCCAGCAGCGCGGGACTAGTCTCTTACGAGCAGTACTTC.

The chain couples TRBV7-2 to TRBJ1-1, with D unresolved. V lost 6 bases, J lost 0 bases, and 11 bases lay in between. CDR3 length: 14 amino acids. Germline V gene data show CDR1 as SGHTA and CDR2 as FQGNSA. CDR3 amino acids: CASSQTTVNTEAFF. The CDR3 region has the DNA TGTGCCAGCAGTCAAACAACAGTGAACACTGAAGCTTTCTTT. Full variable domain (missing parts from reference TRBV7-2 and TRBJ1-1): GAGVSQSPSNKVTEKGKDVELRCDPISGHTALYWYRQSLGQGLEFLIYFQGNSAPDKSGLPSDRFSAERTGGSVSTLTIQRTQQEDSAVYLCASSQTTVNTEAFFGQGTRLTVV.

This chain connects TRBV9 to TRBJ2-1, with D tentatively TRBD1 (6 bases). Per the germline V gene, CDR1 is SGDLS and CDR2 is YYNGEE. This CDR3 is 16 amino acids long. Trimming stripped 0 bases from V and 2 bases from J, with 12 bases between. The CDR3 DNA is TGTGCCAGCAGCGTAGCCGGGACACCCACCTACAATGAGCAGTTCTTC. Protein: CASSVAGTPTYNEQFF. The full variable domain, rest sourced from reference TRBV9 and TRBJ2-1, is DSGVTQTPKHLITATGQRVTLRCSPRSGDLSVYWYQQSLDQGLQFLIQYYNGEERAKGNILERFSAQQFPDLHSELNLSSLELGDSALYFCASSVAGTPTYNEQFFGPGTRLTVL.